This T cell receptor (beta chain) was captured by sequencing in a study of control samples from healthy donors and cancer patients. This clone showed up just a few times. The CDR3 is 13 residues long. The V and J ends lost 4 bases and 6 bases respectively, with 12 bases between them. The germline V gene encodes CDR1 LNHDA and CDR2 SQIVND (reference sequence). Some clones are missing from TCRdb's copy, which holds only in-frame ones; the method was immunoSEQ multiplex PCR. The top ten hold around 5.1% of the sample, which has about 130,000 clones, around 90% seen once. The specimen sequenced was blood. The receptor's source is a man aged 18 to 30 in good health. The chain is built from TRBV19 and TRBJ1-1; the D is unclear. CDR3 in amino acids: CASSNVVVSEAFF. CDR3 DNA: TGTGCCAGTAGTAATGTCGTGGTTTCTGAAGCTTTCTTT.